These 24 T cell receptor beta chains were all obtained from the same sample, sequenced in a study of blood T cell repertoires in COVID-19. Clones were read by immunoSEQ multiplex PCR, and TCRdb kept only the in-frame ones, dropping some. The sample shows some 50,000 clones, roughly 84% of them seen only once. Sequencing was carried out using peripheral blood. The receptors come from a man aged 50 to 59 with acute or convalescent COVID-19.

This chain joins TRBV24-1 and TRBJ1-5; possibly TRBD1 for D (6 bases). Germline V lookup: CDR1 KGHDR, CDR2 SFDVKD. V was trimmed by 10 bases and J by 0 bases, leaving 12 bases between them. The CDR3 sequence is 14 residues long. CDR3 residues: CATSDSYSNQPQHF. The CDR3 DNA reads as TGTGCCACGTCGGACAGCTATAGCAATCAGCCCCAGCATTTT.

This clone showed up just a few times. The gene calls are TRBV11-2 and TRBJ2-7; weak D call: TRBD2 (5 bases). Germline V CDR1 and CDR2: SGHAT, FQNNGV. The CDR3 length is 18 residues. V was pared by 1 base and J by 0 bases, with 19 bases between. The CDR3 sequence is CASSLGNFGVAFSYEQYF. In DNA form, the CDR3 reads TGTGCCAGCAGCTTAGGGAACTTCGGAGTAGCGTTCTCCTACGAGCAGTACTTC.

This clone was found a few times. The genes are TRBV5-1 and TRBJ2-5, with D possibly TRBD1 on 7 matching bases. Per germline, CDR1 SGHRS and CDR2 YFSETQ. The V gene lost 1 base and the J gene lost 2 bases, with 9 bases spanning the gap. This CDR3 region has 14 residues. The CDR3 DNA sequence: TGCGCCAGCAGCTTGCCAGGGGGGCAAGAGACCCAGTACTTC. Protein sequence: CASSLPGGQETQYF.

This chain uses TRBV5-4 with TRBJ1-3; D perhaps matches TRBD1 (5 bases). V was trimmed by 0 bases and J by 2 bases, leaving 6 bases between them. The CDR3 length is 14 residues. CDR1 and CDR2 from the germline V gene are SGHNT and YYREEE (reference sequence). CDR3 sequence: CASSLEDTGNTIYF. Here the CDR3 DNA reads TGTGCCAGCAGCTTGGAGGACACTGGAAACACCATATATTTT.

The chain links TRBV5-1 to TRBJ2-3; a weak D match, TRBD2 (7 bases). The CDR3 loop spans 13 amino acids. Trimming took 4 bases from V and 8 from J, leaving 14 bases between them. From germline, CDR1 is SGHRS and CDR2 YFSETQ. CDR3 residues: CASSPTGGVTQYF. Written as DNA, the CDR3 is TGCGCCAGCAGCCCCACGGGGGGCGTTACGCAGTATTTT. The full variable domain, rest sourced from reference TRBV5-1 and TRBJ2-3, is KAGVTQTPRYLIKTRGQQVTLSCSPISGHRSVSWYQQTPGQGLQFLFEYFSETQRNKGNFPGRFSGRQFSNSRSEMNVSTLELGDSALYLCASSPTGGVTQYFGPGTRLTVL.

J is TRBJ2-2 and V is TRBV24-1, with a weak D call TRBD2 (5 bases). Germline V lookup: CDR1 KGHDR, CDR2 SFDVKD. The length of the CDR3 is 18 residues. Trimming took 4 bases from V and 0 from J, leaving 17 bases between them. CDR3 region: CATSDPTGYLTNTGELFF. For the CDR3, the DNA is TGTGCCACCAGTGACCCGACGGGGTATCTGACGAACACCGGGGAGCTGTTTTTT.

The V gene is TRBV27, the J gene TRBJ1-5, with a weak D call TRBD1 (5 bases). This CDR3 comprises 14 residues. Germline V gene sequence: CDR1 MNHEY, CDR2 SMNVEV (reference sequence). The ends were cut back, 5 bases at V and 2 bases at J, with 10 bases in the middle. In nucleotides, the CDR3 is TGTGCCAGCAGTAGGACACGGGGCAATCAGCCCCAGCATTTT. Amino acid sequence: CASSRTRGNQPQHF.

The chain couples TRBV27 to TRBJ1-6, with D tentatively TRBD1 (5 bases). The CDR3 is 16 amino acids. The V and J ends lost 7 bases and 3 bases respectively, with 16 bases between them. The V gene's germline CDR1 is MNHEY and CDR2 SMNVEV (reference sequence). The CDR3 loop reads CASMFRDGGYNSPLHF. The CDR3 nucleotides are TGTGCCAGCATGTTCAGGGATGGCGGCTATAATTCACCCCTCCACTTT.

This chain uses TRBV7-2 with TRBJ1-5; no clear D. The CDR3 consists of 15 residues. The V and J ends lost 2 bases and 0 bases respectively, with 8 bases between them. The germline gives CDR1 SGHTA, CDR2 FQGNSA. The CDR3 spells CASSLTGISNQPQHF. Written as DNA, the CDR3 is TGTGCCAGCAGCTTAACGGGTATTAGCAATCAGCCCCAGCATTTT.

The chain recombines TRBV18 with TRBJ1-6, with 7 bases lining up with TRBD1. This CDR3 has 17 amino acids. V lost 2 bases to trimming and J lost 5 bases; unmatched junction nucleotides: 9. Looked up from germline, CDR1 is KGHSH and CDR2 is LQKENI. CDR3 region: CASSPFVGTENNSPLHF. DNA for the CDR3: TGTGCCAGCTCACCATTCGTCGGGACAGAAAATAATTCACCCCTCCACTTT.

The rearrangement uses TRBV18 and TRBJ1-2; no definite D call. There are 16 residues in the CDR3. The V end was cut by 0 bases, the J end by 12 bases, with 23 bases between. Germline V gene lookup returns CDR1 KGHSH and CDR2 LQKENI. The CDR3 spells CASSPPGGNHLMGNTF. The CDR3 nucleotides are TGTGCCAGCTCACCACCGGGAGGGAACCATTTAATGGGCAACACCTTC.

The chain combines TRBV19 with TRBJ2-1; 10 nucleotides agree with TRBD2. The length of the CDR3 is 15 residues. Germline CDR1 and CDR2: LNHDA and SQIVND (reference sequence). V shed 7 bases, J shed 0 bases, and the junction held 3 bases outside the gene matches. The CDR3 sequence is CASNSGGSSYNEQFF. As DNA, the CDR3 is TGTGCCAGTAATAGCGGGGGGAGCTCCTACAATGAGCAGTTCTTC.

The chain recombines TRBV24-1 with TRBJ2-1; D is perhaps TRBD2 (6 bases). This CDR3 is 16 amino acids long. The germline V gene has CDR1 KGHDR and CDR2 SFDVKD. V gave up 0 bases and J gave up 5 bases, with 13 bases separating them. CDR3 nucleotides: TGTGCCACCAGTGATTTGAACAGGCGGGGTAACAATGAGCAGTTCTTC. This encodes CATSDLNRRGNNEQFF.

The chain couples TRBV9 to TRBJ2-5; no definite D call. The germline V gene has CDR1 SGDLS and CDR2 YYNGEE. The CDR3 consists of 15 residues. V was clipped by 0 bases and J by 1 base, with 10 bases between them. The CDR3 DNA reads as TGTGCCAGCAGCGTAGGCCCCACATCCCAAGAGACCCAGTACTTC. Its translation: CASSVGPTSQETQYF.

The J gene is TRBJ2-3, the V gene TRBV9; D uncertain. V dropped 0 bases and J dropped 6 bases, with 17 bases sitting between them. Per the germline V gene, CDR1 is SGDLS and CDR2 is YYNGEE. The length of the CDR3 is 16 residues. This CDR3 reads CASSVGQQAGLDTQYF. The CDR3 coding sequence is TGTGCCAGCAGCGTAGGGCAGCAAGCAGGATTGGATACGCAGTATTTT.

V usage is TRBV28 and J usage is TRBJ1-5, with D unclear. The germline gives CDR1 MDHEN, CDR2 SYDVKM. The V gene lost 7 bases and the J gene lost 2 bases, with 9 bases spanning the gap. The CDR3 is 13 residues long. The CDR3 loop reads CASKEGGNQPQHF. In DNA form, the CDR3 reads TGTGCCAGCAAGGAGGGAGGCAATCAGCCCCAGCATTTT.

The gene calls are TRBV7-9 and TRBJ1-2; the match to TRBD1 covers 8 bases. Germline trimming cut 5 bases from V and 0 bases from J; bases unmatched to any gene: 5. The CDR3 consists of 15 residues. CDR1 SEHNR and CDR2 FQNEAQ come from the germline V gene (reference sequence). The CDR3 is CASSRDRIANYGYTF. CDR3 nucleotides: TGTGCCAGCAGCCGGGACAGGATAGCTAACTATGGCTACACCTTC.

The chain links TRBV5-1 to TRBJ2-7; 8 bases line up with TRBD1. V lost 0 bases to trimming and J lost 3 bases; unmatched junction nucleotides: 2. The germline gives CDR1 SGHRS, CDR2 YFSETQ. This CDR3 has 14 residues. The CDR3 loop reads CASSLGTGNYEQYF. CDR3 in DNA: TGCGCCAGCAGCTTGGGGACAGGGAACTACGAGCAGTACTTC. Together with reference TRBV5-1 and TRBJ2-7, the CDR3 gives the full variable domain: KAGVTQTPRYLIKTRGQQVTLSCSPISGHRSVSWYQQTPGQGLQFLFEYFSETQRNKGNFPGRFSGRQFSNSRSEMNVSTLELGDSALYLCASSLGTGNYEQYFGPGTRLTVT.

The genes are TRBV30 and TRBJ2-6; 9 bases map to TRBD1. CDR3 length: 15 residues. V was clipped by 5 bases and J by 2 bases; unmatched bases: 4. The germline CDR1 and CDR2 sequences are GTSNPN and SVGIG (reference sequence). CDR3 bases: TGTGCCTGGCTGGGACAGGGTACTGGGGCCAACGTCCTGACTTTC. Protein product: CAWLGQGTGANVLTF.

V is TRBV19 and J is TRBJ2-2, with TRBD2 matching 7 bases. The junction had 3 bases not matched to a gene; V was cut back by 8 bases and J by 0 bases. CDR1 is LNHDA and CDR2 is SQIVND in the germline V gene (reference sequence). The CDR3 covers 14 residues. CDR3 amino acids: CASQAGPNTGELFF. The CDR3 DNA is TGTGCCAGTCAAGCGGGGCCGAACACCGGGGAGCTGTTTTTT.

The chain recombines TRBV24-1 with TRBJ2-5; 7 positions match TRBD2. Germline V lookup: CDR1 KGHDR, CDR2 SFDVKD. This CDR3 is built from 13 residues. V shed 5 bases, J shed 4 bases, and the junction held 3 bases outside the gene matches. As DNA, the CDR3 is TGTGCCACCAGTGGGGAGGGTCGAGAGACCCAGTACTTC. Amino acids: CATSGEGRETQYF.

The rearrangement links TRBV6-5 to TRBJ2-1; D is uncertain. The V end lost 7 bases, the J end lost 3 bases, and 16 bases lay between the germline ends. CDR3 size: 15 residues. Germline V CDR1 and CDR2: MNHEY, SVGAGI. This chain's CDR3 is CASIIEVRFYNEQFF. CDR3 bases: TGTGCCAGCATAATCGAGGTCCGTTTCTACAATGAGCAGTTCTTC.

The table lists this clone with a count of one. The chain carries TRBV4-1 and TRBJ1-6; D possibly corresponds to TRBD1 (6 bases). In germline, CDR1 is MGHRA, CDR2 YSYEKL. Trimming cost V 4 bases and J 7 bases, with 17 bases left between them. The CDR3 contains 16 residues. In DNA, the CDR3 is TGCGCCAGCAGCCGAGCCACAGGGTTTCAAAATTCACCCCTCCACTTT. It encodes CASSRATGFQNSPLHF.

In DNA form, the CDR3 reads TGTGCCAGCAGCCGCTCGGACTTAATACTGAACACCGGGGAGCTGTTTTTT. It translates to CASSRSDLILNTGELFF. The chain joins TRBV4-2 to TRBJ2-2; D perhaps matches TRBD2 (5 bases). From germline, CDR1 is LGHNA and CDR2 YNFKEQ. This CDR3 contains 17 residues. Trimming removed 4 bases from V and 1 base from J, with 16 bases in between.